This TCR beta chain appears in the sequencing data of a study of blood T cell repertoires in COVID-19 (dated by TCRdb to 2020 to 2021). For context, the study as a whole: Samples covering the acute and convalescent phases of COVID-19 were provided by collaborators in the United States, Italy and Spain. The repertoires were made available in a free public database intended to serve as a resource for research on the immune response to SARS-CoV-2. Where available, HLA class I and class II types were taken from metadata supplied by the sample provider and were not determined by assay-based typing. The sample metadata nearly always contained a de-identified subject ID, COVID-19 status, age in years and sex. The samples were drawn from two sources: the first 160 participants of the ongoing ImmuneRACE study, and approximately 1,300 subjects contributed by 6 global collaborators. The prospective study material was composed of cDNA or gDNA derived from T cells, B-cell-depleted T cells, or PBMCs. The dataset comprised deeply sampled blood TCRbeta repertoires from subjects exposed to, actively infected with, or recovered from COVID-19.

One collaborating source in Seattle enrolled patients during active infection and followed them longitudinally through the course of disease. Collaborating institutions collected whole blood in K2EDTA tubes following their own protocols. For TCRbeta analysis, collaborators shipped samples in one of three forms: frozen whole blood, isolated PBMCs, or DNA extracted from either of those sample types. The CDR3 goes from the cysteine to the phenylalanine over 13 residues. The read is trimmed to its CDR3 DNA, 39 bases read in frame from base 1. Based on the germline V gene, the CDR1 and CDR2 sequences are MNHEY and SVGAGI. Unmatched junction bases come to 9, with V trimmed by 6 bases and J by 8 bases. The paper as a whole reports these results and caveats: How much clinical and demographic metadata was included differed by source and by participant, and the metadata was provided uncurated.

In regard to this clone: The antigen this receptor binds is unknown. No base quality information exists; no much larger clone differs at one position.

TCRbeta CDR3 regions were amplified from genomic DNA using the immunoSEQ Assay, a bias-controlled multiplex PCR. Per the authors' processing: Nucleated cell counts per sample were estimated from amplification of reference gene primers within the assay. Sequence reads were collapsed and filtered to measure the absolute abundance of every unique TCRbeta CDR3 rearrangement. Productive Simpson clonality was computed per sample as the square root of Simpson's diversity index over productive rearrangements. The table was pulled from immuneACCESS by TCRdb, which kept in-frame rearrangements only. Such tables lose some clones; where checked, under half of the loss comes from unresolved V genes, and the rest has no known cause. From that table come the V and J calls and clone size; the DNA was used to work out D and trimming. Present in this sample are about 160,000 clones, 70% to 90% of which were seen just once. The top ten hold about 5.6% of the sample.

The receptor was derived from a woman in her fifties or sixties with COVID-19, enrolled during active disease. Material for sequencing was peripheral blood. Recombination linked TRBV6-5 to TRBJ1-2, with TRBD1 identical over 7 junction bases. The DNA is as follows: TGTGCCAGCAGCCTCGGACAGGTGGGGGGCTACACCTTC. It codes for CASSLGQVGGYTF.